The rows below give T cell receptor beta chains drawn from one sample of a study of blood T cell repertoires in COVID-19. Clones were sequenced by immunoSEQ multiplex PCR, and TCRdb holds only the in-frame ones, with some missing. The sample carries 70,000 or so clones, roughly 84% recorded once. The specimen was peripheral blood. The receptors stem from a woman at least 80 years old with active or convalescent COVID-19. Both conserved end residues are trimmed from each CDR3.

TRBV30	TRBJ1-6	AWLTGQGTSPLH
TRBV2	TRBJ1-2	ASEVGFNEGGYT
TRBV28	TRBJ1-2	ASRRQGTDHDAYT
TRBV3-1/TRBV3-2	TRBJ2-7	ASSQASGPNLYEQY
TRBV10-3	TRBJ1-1	AISADRGSTEAF
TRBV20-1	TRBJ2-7	SNRDGYEQY
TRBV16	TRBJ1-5	ASSQRTGGPNQPQH
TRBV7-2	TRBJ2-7	ASSPGWRGYEQY
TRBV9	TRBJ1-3	ASSVNQGITGNTIY
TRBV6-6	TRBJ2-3	ASKGGTAPTDTQY
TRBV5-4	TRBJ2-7	ASSLGSGGYEQY
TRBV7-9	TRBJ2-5	ASRGTRGGETQY
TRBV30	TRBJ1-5	AWSSPGGRDQPQH
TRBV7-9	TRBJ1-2	ASSPVGQVGPNYT
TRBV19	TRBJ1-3	ASKEFSGNTIY
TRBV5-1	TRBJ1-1	ASSLVGSGNTEAF
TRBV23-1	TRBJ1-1	ARKWGVRPQVPWNTEAF
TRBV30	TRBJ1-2	ARLGQANYGYT
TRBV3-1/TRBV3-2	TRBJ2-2	ASSQQGSTGELF
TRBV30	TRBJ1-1	AWSPGQGIWGTEAF
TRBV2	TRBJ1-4	ASSEGQVAGEKLF
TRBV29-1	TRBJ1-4	SGRLQANEKLF